A single sample gave rise to the 3 T cell receptor beta chains below, sequenced in a study of cytomegalovirus exposure and HLA in healthy donors. The PCR was carried out with 60 Vbeta primers and 13 Jbeta primers. Repertoires were generated with immunoSEQ multiplex PCR, while TCRdb's copy carries only in-frame clones and drops some. The data contain 150,000 to 250,000 clones, 60% to 85% of them singletons. The sample comprised PBMCs. The receptors stem from a girl aged 5-17 years in good health and CMV-seropositive.

The J gene is TRBJ1-2, the V gene TRBV11-3; perhaps TRBD1 as D (6 bases). Trimming stripped 1 base from V and 4 bases from J, with 13 bases between. Germline V gene lookup returns CDR1 SGHNT and CDR2 YENEEA. CDR3 length equals 15 residues. The CDR3: CASSLAGQGSYGYTF. In DNA form, the CDR3 reads TGTGCCAGCAGCTTAGCGGGTCAGGGGAGCTATGGCTACACCTTC.

The CDR3, as DNA: TGTGCCAGCAGTGAAGGAGCGGGGGTGCAGTTCTTC. It yields the protein CASSEGAGVQFF. The chain links TRBV2 to TRBJ2-1; 8 nucleotides line up with TRBD2. Germline trimming cut 1 base from V and 12 bases from J; bases unmatched to any gene: 2. The germline gives CDR1 SNHLY, CDR2 FYNNEI. The CDR3 contains 12 residues.

V usage is TRBV5-1 and J usage is TRBJ2-2; possibly TRBD1 for D (5 bases). V shed 0 bases and J shed 3 bases, with 12 bases lying between them. There are 16 residues in the CDR3. Germline CDR1 is SGHRS and CDR2 is YFSETQ. In nucleotides, the CDR3 is TGCGCCAGCAGCTTGGCCGCTGGGGCAGACACCGGGGAGCTGTTTTTT. This gives the protein CASSLAAGADTGELFF.